This T cell receptor (beta chain) was identified during a study of blood T cells in healthy people across ages. Study-wide context: Through template switching, about one barcoded beta molecule was captured per two T cells, as measured in model experiments.

The V gene lost 5 bases and the J gene lost 3 bases, with 8 bases spanning the gap. CDR3 length: 11 amino acids. The germline CDR1 and CDR2 sequences are DFQATT and SNEGSKA (reference sequence). A sample-barcoded 5' primer and a J-beta primer mix were used in a second PCR of roughly 6 to 11 cycles. TCRdb reprocessed the 5' RACE reads with MiXCR, giving one entry per CDR3 protein. The data contain some 1.1 million distinct CDR3 sequences, roughly two fifths of them singletons. This clonotype was recorded a few times. Its target is not known. Whole-study results and caveats: There were more naive CD4+ cells and higher diversity in long-lived donors than in aged donors. The unknown donor CMV status may have confounded expanded clonotype changes. With unsorted PBMCs, a conclusive comparison of naive versus antigen-experienced cells was not possible.

Sequencing input: blood. The chain uses TRBV20-1 and TRBJ2-7; perhaps TRBD1 as D (5 bases). The source is a man younger than 35 in good health. The CDR3 nucleotides are TGCAGTGCTCCAAGGGGCTACGAGCAGTACTTC. The encoded protein is CSAPRGYEQYF.